Sequencing of this TCR beta chain was carried out in a study of blood T cell repertoires in COVID-19. Method: immunoSEQ multiplex PCR; TCRdb's copy keeps in-frame clones and lacks some. Found here are roughly 250,000 clones, around 87% of them singletons; the top ten hold about 1.6%. The V segment lost 4 bases and the J segment 0 bases; nucleotides outside the gene matches: 12. The V gene's germline CDR1 is SQVTM and CDR2 ANQGSEA. The CDR3 runs to 17 residues. The sequence was obtained from a woman aged 45-65 years who had recovered from COVID-19. The chain employs TRBV29-1 and TRBJ2-7; 10 bases align to TRBD2. Sequenced sample: PBMCs or T cells enriched from blood (not recorded which). The CDR3 loop is CSVARLGSGRSSYEQYF. The CDR3 coding sequence is TGCAGCGTTGCGCGTTTAGGTAGCGGGAGGAGCTCCTACGAGCAGTACTTC.